The T cell receptor (beta chain) under discussion was sequenced for a study of CD8+CD57+ T cells in acquired aplastic anemia. Genomic DNA, serving as template, underwent TCR beta VDJ and CDR3 profiling. TCRdb called the reads again in MiXCR, with one record for every CDR3 protein. Of more than 150,000 distinct CDR3 sequences listed, nearly 50% are singletons. The trim removed 2 bases at V and 6 bases at J, leaving 3 bases unmatched. This CDR3 region has 16 residues. The germline V gene encodes CDR1 SGHVS and CDR2 FQNEAQ. It was patients with CD8+CD57+ cell expansion by flow cytometry who were chosen for sequencing.

The sequenced material came from sorted CD4+, CD8+, or CD8+CD57+ T cells (not recorded which) from PBMCs. The TCR originated in a human donor with aplastic anemia. V gene TRBV7-8 combines with J gene TRBJ2-2, with TRBD2 matching 13 bases. The CDR3 reads CASSLTSGGASGELFF. DNA for the CDR3: TGTGCCAGCAGCTTAACTAGCGGGGGGGCCTCCGGGGAGCTGTTTTTT.